These 25 T cell receptor beta chains originate from one sample sequenced in a study of blood T cell repertoires in COVID-19. Some clones are missing from TCRdb's copy, which holds only in-frame ones; the method was immunoSEQ multiplex PCR. The sample holds 360,000 or so clones, 85% to 90% seen once. Sequenced input: PBMCs or T cells enriched from blood (not recorded which). These receptors came from a woman aged 25 to 39 who had recovered from COVID-19.

The chain combines TRBV7-8 with TRBJ1-1; a possible D gene is TRBD1 (5 bases). The CDR3 has 13 residues. The V gene's germline CDR1 is SGHVS and CDR2 FQNEAQ. The ends were cut back, 5 bases at V and 7 bases at J, with 14 bases in the middle. The CDR3 is CASSVIMGGEAFF. CDR3 sequence (DNA): TGTGCCAGCAGCGTAATTATGGGGGGTGAAGCTTTCTTT. The whole variable domain, remainder taken from reference TRBV7-8 and TRBJ1-1, is GAGVSQSPRYKVAKRGQDVALRCDPISGHVSLFWYQQALGQGPEFLTYFQNEAQLDKSGLPSDRFFAERPEGSVSTLKIQRTQQEDSAVYLCASSVIMGGEAFFGQGTRLTVV.

As regards this clone: One junction end does not reproduce the germline sequence, and a read error may be involved. The gene calls are TRBV7-7 and TRBJ2-7; the D is unclear. Per the germline V gene, CDR1 is SSHAT and CDR2 is FNYEAQ (reference sequence). This CDR3 has 12 residues. CDR3 protein: CASRRPGYEQYF. As DNA, the CDR3 is TGTGCTAGCAGGCGGCCGGGCTACGAGCAGTACTTC.

The chain recombines TRBV5-1 with TRBJ2-7, with 7 bases aligning to TRBD1. V lost 4 bases and J lost 3; bases outside the gene matches: 7. Germline-derived CDR1 and CDR2 are SGHRS and YFSETQ. This CDR3 is 14 amino acids long. CDR3 bases: TGCGCCAGCAGCGTGGGACAGTCAGACTACGAGCAGTACTTC. It encodes CASSVGQSDYEQYF.

The chain links TRBV18 to TRBJ2-7; D is perhaps TRBD2 (6 bases). CDR1 is KGHSH and CDR2 is LQKENI in the germline V gene. CDR3 length equals 15 residues. V was shortened by 6 bases and J by 2 bases, with 17 bases between the two germline ends. In DNA form, the CDR3 reads TGTGCCAGCTCCAGCCCCGGGACTTTCGCCTACGAGCAGTACTTC. Amino acid sequence: CASSSPGTFAYEQYF. Together with reference TRBV18 and TRBJ2-7, the CDR3 gives the full variable domain: NAGVMQNPRHLVRRRGQEARLRCSPMKGHSHVYWYRQLPEEGLKFMVYLQKENIIDESGMPKERFSAEFPKEGPSILRIQQVVRGDSAAYFCASSSPGTFAYEQYFGPGTRLTVT.

The V and J genes are TRBV15 and TRBJ1-2; D gene uncertain. The CDR3 spans 12 residues. Germline assignment: CDR1 LNHNV and CDR2 YYDKDF (reference sequence). V lost 6 bases and J 2 bases, leaving 7 bases between the germline ends. The CDR3 DNA is TGTGCCACCAGGGGAGGAAACTATGGCTACACCTTC. Its protein product is CATRGGNYGYTF.

This sequence joins TRBV7-2 and TRBJ2-1; 15 nucleotides agree with TRBD2. V dropped 1 base and J dropped 7; count of bases not matched to a gene: 11. This CDR3 has 19 amino acids. Germline lookup yields CDR1 SGHTA and CDR2 FQGNSA. CDR3 sequence: CASSLVVGLAGGLENEQFF. CDR3 nucleotides: TGTGCCAGCAGCTTAGTAGTCGGACTAGCGGGGGGGCTTGAGAATGAGCAGTTCTTC.

This rearrangement joins TRBV3-1 (or the pseudogene TRBV3-2) to TRBJ2-1; possible D gene TRBD2, 5 bases. Germline values: CDR1 LGHDT, CDR2 YNNKEL (reference sequence). The germline V and J ends were trimmed by 2 bases and 5 bases, with 16 bases remaining between them. CDR3 length equals 16 residues. The CDR3 sequence is CASSQNLGITNNEQFF. CDR3 nucleotides: TGTGCCAGCAGCCAAAACCTCGGGATTACAAACAATGAGCAGTTCTTC.

This chain links TRBV5-1 with TRBJ2-3; tentatively, D is TRBD2 (5 bases). This CDR3 has 14 amino acids. Trimming took 0 bases from V and 2 from J, leaving 7 bases between them. Germline V CDR1 and CDR2: SGHRS, YFSETQ. CDR3 nucleotide sequence: TGCGCCAGCAGCTTGGGACTATCCACAGATACGCAGTATTTT. It specifies CASSLGLSTDTQYF.

V is TRBV30 and J is TRBJ2-3, with D tentatively TRBD2 (7 bases). Trimming cost V 0 bases and J 4 bases, with 11 bases left between them. Germline loops: CDR1 GTSNPN, CDR2 SVGIG (reference sequence). The CDR3 is 14 amino acids. CDR3 loop: CAWSVWGGPDTQYF. CDR3 DNA sequence: TGTGCCTGGAGTGTATGGGGGGGCCCAGATACGCAGTATTTT.

The chain uses TRBV11-3 and TRBJ2-3, with TRBD2 matching over 7 bases. Germline assignment: CDR1 SGHNT and CDR2 YENEEA. The CDR3 is made up of 14 amino acids. The V segment lost 2 bases and the J segment 3 bases; nucleotides outside the gene matches: 2. The DNA of the CDR3 is TGTGCCAGCAGCTTATCGGGGGGAACAGATACGCAGTATTTT. Translation: CASSLSGGTDTQYF.

This clone was observed a single time. The rearrangement joins TRBV12-5 to TRBJ2-1, with TRBD2 identical over 12 bases. Germline CDR1 LGHNT, CDR2 FRNRAP. The ends lost 5 bases at V and 4 bases at J; junction bases unmatched: 6. There are 16 residues in the CDR3. In nucleotides, the CDR3 is TGTGCTAGTGGTGCCGGGACTAGCGGGCAGTACAATGAGCAGTTCTTC. Translated, it gives CASGAGTSGQYNEQFF.

The count of this clone is one. CDR3 nucleotide sequence: TGCGCCAGCAGCACGGGACAGGCCAAAAACATTCAGTACTTC. It codes for CASSTGQAKNIQYF. The chain couples TRBV5-1 to TRBJ2-4; 7 bases line up with TRBD1. CDR3 length: 14 amino acids. Germline-derived CDR1 and CDR2 are SGHRS and YFSETQ. After removal of 4 bases from V and 1 base from J, the junction contained 2 bases not matched to a gene.

CDR3 region: CASSLGNSPTGELFF. The CDR3 coding sequence is TGTGCCAGTAGTTTAGGTAACAGCCCGACCGGGGAGCTGTTTTTT. V is TRBV19 and J is TRBJ2-2; D call uncertain. The CDR3 has 15 residues. The V end was cut by 5 bases, the J end by 5 bases, with 15 bases between. Germline loops: CDR1 LNHDA, CDR2 SQIVND (reference sequence). Full variable domain (remainder filled in from reference TRBV19 and TRBJ2-2): DGGITQSPKYLFRKEGQNVTLSCEQNLNHDAMYWYRQDPGQGLRLIYYSQIVNDFQKGDIAEGYSVSREKKESFPLTVTSAQKNPTAFYLCASSLGNSPTGELFFGEGSRLTVL.

This rearrangement joins TRBV20-1 to TRBJ2-7; a possible D gene is TRBD2 (5 bases). The CDR3 has 15 residues. The V gene lost 3 bases and the J gene lost 2 bases, with 17 bases spanning the gap. Germline V gives CDR1 DFQATT, CDR2 SNEGSKA (reference sequence). The CDR3 DNA reads as TGCAGTGCTAGTCTTCAGAGGGCGCTAACCTACGAGCAGTACTTC. Translating it yields CSASLQRALTYEQYF.

This chain joins TRBV27 and TRBJ2-1, with 14 nucleotides matching TRBD2. The junction had 16 bases not matched to a gene; V was cut back by 7 bases and J by 5 bases. This CDR3 has 19 amino acids. Germline V gives CDR1 MNHEY, CDR2 SMNVEV (reference sequence). The CDR3 DNA reads as TGTGCCAGCAAACGCCTATCCGGGACTAGCGGGGGACTCCACAATGAGCAGTTCTTC. It yields the protein CASKRLSGTSGGLHNEQFF.

The rearrangement joins TRBV7-9 to TRBJ2-3; D might be TRBD2 (6 bases). The CDR3 has 14 residues. CDR1 and CDR2 from the germline V gene are SEHNR and FQNEAQ (reference sequence). V was shortened by 5 bases and J by 0 bases, with 9 bases between the two germline ends. The CDR3 DNA sequence: TGTGCCAGCAGCCGAGCGGGTAGCACAGATACGCAGTATTTT. It codes for CASSRAGSTDTQYF.

This rearrangement joins TRBV25-1 to TRBJ2-2, with 8 bases fitting TRBD1. CDR1 and CDR2 (germline): MGHDK, SYGVNS. This CDR3 has 15 amino acids. V shed 4 bases, J shed 4 bases, and the junction held 5 bases outside the gene matches. The CDR3 region is CASSGGTGPTGELFF. The CDR3 nucleotides read TGTGCCAGCAGTGGAGGGACAGGTCCCACCGGGGAGCTGTTTTTT.

V and J are TRBV7-9 and TRBJ1-1, with 10 bases that match TRBD1. Germline V gene data show CDR1 as SEHNR and CDR2 as FQNEAQ (reference sequence). The CDR3 is 15 residues long. After removal of 5 bases from V and 5 bases from J, the junction contained 8 bases not matched to a gene. CDR3: CASSTTGGLGTEAFF. Written as DNA, the CDR3 is TGTGCCAGCAGCACGACAGGGGGCCTTGGGACTGAAGCTTTCTTT.

As concerns this clone: The junction departs from germline at one end; a sequencing error may be responsible. V gene TRBV7-7 combines with J gene TRBJ2-3; D is uncertain. The CDR3 sequence is 15 residues long. The V gene's germline CDR1 is SSHAT and CDR2 FNYEAQ (reference sequence). The CDR3 is CASSRSHTGADTQYF. The CDR3 DNA follows: TGTGCTAGCAGCCGGAGTCACACCGGTGCGGATACGCAGTATTTT.

V gene TRBV19 combines with J gene TRBJ2-7, with D perhaps matching TRBD2 (6 bases). The CDR3 consists of 13 residues. Per germline, CDR1 LNHDA and CDR2 SQIVND (reference sequence). Trimming took 7 bases from V and 3 from J, leaving 13 bases between them. This chain's CDR3 is CASTGTENYEQYF. Written as DNA, the CDR3 is TGTGCCAGTACAGGGACTGAGAACTACGAGCAGTACTTC.

A few counts support this clone. This sequence joins TRBV7-2 and TRBJ2-3; perhaps TRBD2 as D (5 bases). V lost 5 bases and J 3 bases, leaving 18 bases between the germline ends. Germline-derived CDR1 and CDR2 are SGHTA and FQGNSA. The CDR3 extends over 16 amino acids. The CDR3 nucleotides are TGTGCCAGCAGCGCAGGCGGCGGGCAATGGACAGATACGCAGTATTTT. Amino acid sequence: CASSAGGGQWTDTQYF.

The chain is built from TRBV3-1 (or the pseudogene TRBV3-2) and TRBJ2-1; no firm D call. CDR3 size: 12 residues. Trimming removed 0 bases from V and 8 bases from J, with 5 bases in between. CDR1 and CDR2 from the germline V gene are LGHDT and YNNKEL (reference sequence). CDR3 protein: CASSQDTDEQFF. CDR3 sequence (DNA): TGTGCCAGCAGCCAAGATACGGATGAGCAGTTCTTC.

This clone was seen just once. V usage is TRBV27 and J usage is TRBJ1-1; D gene unclear. Trimming shortened V by 5 bases and J by 5 bases, and 12 bases separated the two germline ends. CDR1 and CDR2 (germline): MNHEY, SMNVEV (reference sequence). The CDR3 is 13 residues long. The CDR3 DNA sequence: TGTGCCAGCAGTCGTGAAGAGGGAACTGAAGCTTTCTTT. Residues: CASSREEGTEAFF.

This chain uses TRBV19 with TRBJ2-1; TRBD2 is a possible D gene (5 bases). The CDR3 length is 15 residues. Trimming left V 0 bases short and J 1 base short, with 7 bases between. Germline V gene sequence: CDR1 LNHDA, CDR2 SQIVND (reference sequence). The CDR3 loop is CASSIEAESYNEQFF. The CDR3 coding sequence is TGTGCCAGTAGTATAGAAGCGGAGTCCTACAATGAGCAGTTCTTC.

The chain links TRBV4-2 to TRBJ2-7, with D unclear. V was clipped by 4 bases and J by 0 bases, with 13 bases between them. This CDR3 is built from 15 residues. Germline CDR1 and CDR2: LGHNA and YNFKEQ. CDR3 protein: CASSPAHRSSYEQYF. The CDR3 DNA reads as TGTGCCAGCAGCCCCGCTCACCGTAGCTCCTACGAGCAGTACTTC.